These 10 T cell receptor beta chains share one sample of origin, sequenced in a study of cytomegalovirus exposure and HLA in healthy donors. The primer mix had 60 Vbeta and 13 Jbeta primers. Sequencing was performed with immunoSEQ multiplex PCR; in TCRdb, only in-frame clones are kept and a portion is missing. The table lists more than 150,000 clones, 70% to 85% of them singletons. The sample comprised PBMCs. The source of these receptors is a man aged 18 to 30 in good health and CMV-seronegative.

The gene calls are TRBV5-1 and TRBJ1-1, with 9 bases fitting TRBD1. The V and J ends lost 4 bases and 1 base, in that order; junction bases with no gene match: 11. This CDR3 comprises 17 residues. Germline V lookup: CDR1 SGHRS, CDR2 YFSETQ. CDR3 protein: CASSPVPGQGTNTEAFF. In DNA form, the CDR3 reads TGCGCCAGCAGCCCCGTCCCGGGACAGGGAACGAACACTGAAGCTTTCTTT.

The chain uses TRBV2 and TRBJ2-7; TRBD2 is a possible D gene (5 bases). There are 12 residues in the CDR3. Germline CDR1 and CDR2: SNHLY and FYNNEI. Trimming cost V 8 bases and J 0 bases, with 8 bases left between them. CDR3 in DNA: TGTGCCAGCCGCGGGCGCTCCTACGAGCAGTACTTC. This translates into CASRGRSYEQYF.

The V call is TRBV5-1, the J call TRBJ2-7; possible D gene TRBD2, 5 bases. The length of the CDR3 is 15 residues. The V end lost 7 bases, the J end lost 0 bases, and 17 bases lay between the germline ends. Germline lookup yields CDR1 SGHRS and CDR2 YFSETQ. The CDR3 nucleotides are TGCGCCAGCCGAGTAGACCGGGAAAGCTCCTACGAGCAGTACTTC. Amino acids: CASRVDRESSYEQYF.

V gene TRBV7-9 combines with J gene TRBJ2-7, with TRBD2 matching over 7 bases. The CDR3 length is 12 residues. J was trimmed by 5 bases and V by 6 bases; bases with no gene match: 4. Germline CDR1 reads SEHNR; CDR2 reads FQNEAQ (reference sequence). CDR3 sequence (DNA): TGTGCCAGCAGACTCGGGACTAACGAGCAGTACTTC. Translating it yields CASRLGTNEQYF.

The chain is built from TRBV5-8 and TRBJ1-3; D is uncertain. The germline CDR1 and CDR2 sequences are SGHTS and YDEGEE. The CDR3 covers 15 residues. V was cut by 4 bases and J by 0 bases, with 11 bases left in between. In nucleotides, the CDR3 is TGTGCCAGCAGCAGTGACACGAGCTCTGGAAACACCATATATTTT. Translation: CASSSDTSSGNTIYF.

This clone has a handful of counts. The rearrangement joins TRBV11-1 to TRBJ2-6; D might be TRBD2 (5 bases). V gave up 1 base and J gave up 4 bases, with 14 bases separating them. Germline-derived CDR1 and CDR2 are SGHAT and FQDESV (reference sequence). The CDR3 consists of 17 residues. The CDR3 region is CASSLEGAGGGANVLTF. Here the CDR3 DNA reads TGTGCCAGCAGCTTAGAGGGAGCAGGCGGGGGGGCCAACGTCCTGACTTTC.

To note about this clone: Germline and junction disagree at one end, which may indicate a read error. This chain joins TRBV11-3 and TRBJ1-1; perhaps TRBD1 as D (6 bases). Germline-derived CDR1 and CDR2 are SGHNT and YENEEA. CDR3 size: 13 residues. The CDR3 loop reads CASSSVGLDRMGF. The CDR3 coding sequence is TGTGCCAGCAGCTCAGTAGGGCTCGACAGGATGGGCTTT.

This clone was observed a single time. V gene TRBV6-5 combines with J gene TRBJ2-7, with D hard to call. V was pared by 5 bases and J by 1 base, with 9 bases between. Germline V gene data show CDR1 as MNHEY and CDR2 as SVGAGI. The CDR3 length is 13 residues. For the CDR3, the DNA is TGTGCCAGCAGTGAGACTTATTCCTACGAGCAGTACTTC. Its protein product is CASSETYSYEQYF.

V is TRBV4-3 and J is TRBJ2-5; D is uncertain. CDR3 length: 16 residues. V gave up 0 bases and J gave up 5 bases, with 16 bases separating them. Germline assignment: CDR1 LGHNA and CDR2 YSLEER. The CDR3 loop reads CASSQDRSLGAETQYF. For the CDR3, the DNA is TGCGCCAGCAGCCAAGATCGCTCCCTAGGAGCCGAGACCCAGTACTTC.

The V and J genes are TRBV27 and TRBJ2-7; a possible D gene is TRBD2 (6 bases). This CDR3 region has 13 residues. Germline V gives CDR1 MNHEY, CDR2 SMNVEV (reference sequence). Trimming stripped 6 bases from V and 0 bases from J, with 9 bases between. CDR3 nucleotide sequence: TGTGCCAGCAGCGCGGGACCCTCCTACGAGCAGTACTTC. Encoded protein: CASSAGPSYEQYF.